This T cell receptor beta chain was captured in a study of beta chain features in type 1 diabetes. Study-wide results and limits: Using cDNA template may skew counts toward highly expressing activated cells. Moderately but significantly shorter TCRB CDR3s were found in Type 1 diabetes patients in all four CD4+ subsets.

This clone was observed a handful of times. Its specificity is not known. Expressed TCRB transcripts were sequenced after all isolated RNA was converted to cDNA. Libraries were prepared by immunoSEQ multiplex PCR; TCRdb keeps only in-frame clonotypes and omits some of them. The sample yields about 160,000 clones, approximately 8.4% seen once. Per the germline V gene, CDR1 is SGHVS and CDR2 is FNYEAQ. Trimming took 4 bases from V and 3 from J, leaving 4 bases between them. This CDR3 is 11 amino acids long. V usage is TRBV7-6 and J usage is TRBJ2-7; the D is unclear. The sequenced material came from central memory CD4+ T cells from blood. This sequence was found in a man aged 18 to 35 with type 1 diabetes. CDR3 nucleotides: TGTGCCAGCAGCTCCTACTACGAGCAGTACTTC. Translated: CASSSYYEQYF. Full variable domain (missing parts from reference TRBV7-6 and TRBJ2-7): GAGVSQSPRYKVTKRGQDVALRCDPISGHVSLYWYRQALGQGPEFLTYFNYEAQQDKSGLPNDRFSAERPEGSISTLTIQRTEQRDSAMYRCASSSYYEQYFGPGTRLTVT.